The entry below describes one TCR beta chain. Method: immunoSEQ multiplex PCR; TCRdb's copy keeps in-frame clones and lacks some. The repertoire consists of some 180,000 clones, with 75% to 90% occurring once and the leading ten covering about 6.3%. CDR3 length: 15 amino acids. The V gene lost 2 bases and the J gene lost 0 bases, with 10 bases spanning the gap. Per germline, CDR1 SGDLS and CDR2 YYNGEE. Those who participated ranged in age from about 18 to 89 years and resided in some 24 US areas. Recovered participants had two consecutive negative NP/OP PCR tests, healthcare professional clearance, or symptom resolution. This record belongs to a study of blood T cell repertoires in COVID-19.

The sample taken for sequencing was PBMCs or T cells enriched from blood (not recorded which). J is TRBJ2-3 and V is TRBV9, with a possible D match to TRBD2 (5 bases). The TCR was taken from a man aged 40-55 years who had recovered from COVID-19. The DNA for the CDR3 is TGTGCCAGCAGCGTCGAGGGCGGAAGCACAGATACGCAGTATTTT. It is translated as CASSVEGGSTDTQYF.